This T cell receptor beta chain was identified during a study of cytomegalovirus exposure and HLA in healthy donors (TCRdb year 2017). Background for the entire study: According to a later analysis, the roughly 120 validation repertoires were produced on the same platform as the roughly 720 repertoires of the first cohort. Besides the first cohort of around 700 subjects, a separate validation cohort made up of 120 or so different subjects was used. To predict cytomegalovirus infection status, the study combined high-throughput TCR immunosequencing, statistical association of individual TCRs with disease status, and machine learning. The aim of the study was to test whether cataloging public T cell receptors could identify signatures of past pathogen exposure.

Libraries were built with the immunoSEQ multiplex PCR assay. The study's own analysis went as follows. A statistical classification framework was built for diagnosing cytomegalovirus status from the catalog of TCR beta chain sequences. TCRdb holds this immuneACCESS table with in-frame rearrangements only. Some clones are missing; in checked studies, unresolved V genes explain under half, and the rest has no known cause. The V and J calls and clone size were taken over from that table, and D and trimming were inferred from the DNA. This sample is represented by about 150,000 clones; approximately 92% of them were singletons. About 10% of the sample rests with the top ten. The donors were included in the validation cohort of around 120 subjects, a group kept apart from the 666-subject first cohort. The cysteine opens and the phenylalanine closes a CDR3 of 18 amino acids. Of the read, only the CDR3 DNA is kept; its 54 bases are in frame from base 1. For CDR1 and CDR2, the germline V gene (reference sequence) lists LNHNV and YYDKDF. V is clipped by 1 base and J by 1 base, and the sequence between their germline boundaries is 14 bases long.

Summary of the overall study and its limitations: The classifier was reported to diagnose cytomegalovirus status with high specificity and sensitivity in both the original cohort and the validation cohort. In the study, approximately 150 TCR beta chains were listed as associated with cytomegalovirus. A later analysis lacked HLA typing for the validation cohort, so it scored co-occurrence in that cohort across all 110 or so repertoires. Across donors, most TCR sequences were observed very rarely, whereas some public TCRs were present in many individuals. In vitro tests confirmed that three of the cytomegalovirus-associated TCR beta chains recognize cytomegalovirus antigens. Of the cluster scores, 85% to 95% were above 0 in a later analysis, which found that TCRs clustered in the first cohort also tended to co-occur in the 120 validation repertoires. It was suggested by the authors that the approach could potentially be generalized to other disease states and immunological phenotypes.

For this clone: Its antigen is currently not known. Base qualities are not recorded, but no much larger clone differs from it by a single base.

The chain uses TRBV15 and TRBJ2-6; the D gene is unclear. This receptor was identified in a woman aged 18-29 years in good health and CMV-seropositive. The source material was PBMCs. The CDR3 here reads CATSRVAALRSGANVLTF. The bases read TGTGCCACCAGCAGAGTAGCAGCCTTGCGATCTGGGGCCAACGTCCTGACTTTC.